The 27 T cell receptor beta chains below come from one sample, sequenced in a study of blood T cell repertoires in COVID-19. This table comes from immunoSEQ multiplex PCR, and its TCRdb copy is limited to in-frame clones, with some not included. The profile shows around 180,000 clones, 70% to 85% of them singletons. The material sequenced was PBMCs or T cells enriched from blood (not recorded which). Receptors were obtained from a man aged 45-65 years who had recovered from COVID-19.

The rearrangement uses TRBV10-3 and TRBJ1-1, with D hard to call. V lost 0 bases to trimming and J lost 1 base, with 9 bases between them. The CDR3 contains 15 residues. Germline V gene sequence: CDR1 ENHRY, CDR2 SYGVKD. The CDR3 reads CAISESREGNTEAFF. The DNA for the CDR3 is TGTGCCATCAGTGAGTCGAGGGAAGGGAACACTGAAGCTTTCTTT.

The chain carries TRBV11-2 and TRBJ2-5, with TRBD1 identical over 10 bases. J gave up 4 bases and V 5 bases, and 7 bases lay outside the gene matches. Germline lookup yields CDR1 SGHAT and CDR2 FQNNGV. This CDR3 comprises 15 residues. The CDR3 bases are TGTGCCAGCAGCACACCGACAGGGGGCAGAGAGACCCAGTACTTC. It encodes CASSTPTGGRETQYF.

The chain couples TRBV12-3 or TRBV12-4 to TRBJ1-2; D not certain. The V end was cut by 5 bases, the J end by 8 bases, with 15 bases between. The CDR3 covers 13 residues. This chain's CDR3 is CASSEAVSWGYTF. The CDR3 nucleotides are TGTGCCAGCAGTGAGGCCGTCTCGTGGGGCTACACCTTC.

The gene calls are TRBV7-3 and TRBJ1-6, with a tentative D call TRBD1 (5 bases). Trimming removed 5 bases at V and 8 bases at J, with 16 bases between. Per germline, CDR1 SGHTA and CDR2 FQGTGA. There are 15 residues in the CDR3. In DNA, the CDR3 is TGTGCCAGCAGCCAGAGCCCAGGGCCGCATTCACCCCTCCACTTT. Its protein is CASSQSPGPHSPLHF.

V gene TRBV2 combines with J gene TRBJ2-5; D gene ambiguous. Germline CDR1 and CDR2: SNHLY and FYNNEI. V gave up 5 bases and J gave up 4 bases, with 8 bases separating them. This CDR3 comprises 12 residues. The CDR3 region has the DNA TGTGCCAGCAGTCGACTGACAGAGACCCAGTACTTC. This gives the protein CASSRLTETQYF.

V gene TRBV29-1 combines with J gene TRBJ1-2, with D unresolved. Trimming took 0 bases from V and 9 from J, leaving 11 bases between them. The CDR3 extends over 12 amino acids. Germline loops: CDR1 SQVTM, CDR2 ANQGSEA. CDR3 sequence: CSVEETLGSYTF. CDR3 nucleotide sequence: TGCAGCGTTGAAGAGACCCTGGGCAGCTACACCTTC.

This chain connects TRBV5-1 to TRBJ1-1; 9 nucleotides match TRBD1. Trimming removed 4 bases from V and 7 bases from J; junction bases left unmatched: 11. Germline loops: CDR1 SGHRS, CDR2 YFSETQ. There are 15 residues in the CDR3. The CDR3 sequence: CASSPGTGWESEAFF. The CDR3 bases are TGCGCCAGCAGCCCCGGGACAGGGTGGGAGAGTGAAGCTTTCTTT.

The genes are TRBV9 and TRBJ2-1; 9 bases line up with TRBD1. Trimming at V came to 0 bases and at J to 5 bases, leaving 6 bases not matched to a gene. This CDR3 region has 16 residues. The germline CDR1 and CDR2 sequences are SGDLS and YYNGEE. As DNA, the CDR3 is TGTGCCAGCAGCGTAGTGGGTACAGGGGGCAACAATGAGCAGTTCTTC. Translated, it gives CASSVVGTGGNNEQFF.

This clone was seen a few times. This chain joins TRBV6-5 and TRBJ2-2; D perhaps matches TRBD2 (5 bases). Per the germline V gene, CDR1 is MNHEY and CDR2 is SVGAGI. Trimming left V 6 bases short and J 3 bases short, with 14 bases between. The CDR3 has 15 amino acids. The CDR3 DNA is TGTGCCAGCAGCCATGGACTCCTCTACACCGGGGAGCTGTTTTTT. Protein: CASSHGLLYTGELFF.

This clone was recorded once. The chain is built from TRBV10-3 and TRBJ1-2; D gene uncertain. The CDR3 is 12 residues long. V lost 4 bases and J lost 4, with 7 bases in between. Germline V gives CDR1 ENHRY, CDR2 SYGVKD. Written as DNA, the CDR3 is TGTGCCATCAGTGGAGGCCGCTATGGCTACACCTTC. Translating it yields CAISGGRYGYTF.

The rearrangement uses TRBV28 and TRBJ2-1; the match to TRBD2 covers 7 bases. This CDR3 contains 14 residues. V was clipped by 4 bases and J by 1 base; unmatched bases: 1. Germline CDR1 and CDR2: MDHEN and SYDVKM. The CDR3 loop reads CASSSAGSYNEQFF. In DNA form, the CDR3 reads TGTGCCAGCAGTTCAGCGGGATCCTACAATGAGCAGTTCTTC.

The rearrangement joins TRBV10-3 to TRBJ1-1; D not resolved. The V gene lost 6 bases and the J gene lost 0 bases, with 17 bases spanning the gap. The CDR3 length is 16 residues. Germline V gene sequence: CDR1 ENHRY, CDR2 SYGVKD. The CDR3 coding sequence is TGTGCCATCAGCGCTGGAGGTGGGAATGTGAACACTGAAGCTTTCTTT. It is translated as CAISAGGGNVNTEAFF.

This sequence joins TRBV24-1 and TRBJ1-2; D unclear. Trimming left V 3 bases short and J 7 bases short, with 14 bases between. Germline CDR1 KGHDR, CDR2 SFDVKD. The CDR3 is 14 amino acids. The CDR3 nucleotides are TGTGCCACCAGTGATCCCTCCCGAGGATCTGGCTACACCTTC. It is translated as CATSDPSRGSGYTF.

This chain joins TRBV5-1 and TRBJ2-1; 9 bases fit TRBD1. There are 14 residues in the CDR3. Losses at the gene ends were 4 bases for V and 9 bases for J; bases not matched to a gene: 8. Germline values: CDR1 SGHRS, CDR2 YFSETQ. Written as DNA, the CDR3 is TGCGCCAGCAGCGCGGACAGGGGCTTAAGTGAGCAGTTCTTC. It codes for CASSADRGLSEQFF.

The chain has TRBV7-9 and TRBJ2-7, with 9 nucleotides matching TRBD2. The V and J ends lost 8 bases and 0 bases, in that order; junction bases with no gene match: 5. This CDR3 is 14 amino acids long. CDR1 and CDR2 (germline): SEHNR, FQNEAQ (reference sequence). This CDR3 reads CASAAREGSYEQYF. Here the CDR3 DNA reads TGTGCCAGCGCCGCGCGGGAGGGCTCCTACGAGCAGTACTTC.

The CDR3 loop is CASNFGQGNYGYTF. As DNA, the CDR3 is TGTGCCAGTAACTTCGGACAGGGGAACTATGGCTACACCTTC. The J gene is TRBJ1-2, the V gene TRBV19; 9 bases line up with TRBD1. V gave up 7 bases and J gave up 2 bases; unmatched junction bases: 5. Germline values: CDR1 LNHDA, CDR2 SQIVND (reference sequence). This CDR3 region has 14 residues.

The chain has TRBV7-9 and TRBJ1-6; 9 bases fit TRBD1. The germline V gene has CDR1 SEHNR and CDR2 FQNEAQ (reference sequence). With 3 bases clipped from V and 5 bases from J, the junction kept 5 bases outside the gene matches. The CDR3 is 16 amino acids. The CDR3 bases are TGTGCCAGCAGCTTGCAGGGGACAGGGAATAATTCACCCCTCCACTTT. Amino acid sequence: CASSLQGTGNNSPLHF.

This chain uses TRBV19 with TRBJ1-5; 8 bases map to TRBD1. The CDR3 length is 15 residues. Germline V gene sequence: CDR1 LNHDA, CDR2 SQIVND (reference sequence). After removal of 5 bases from V and 3 bases from J, the junction contained 6 bases not matched to a gene. DNA for the CDR3: TGTGCCAGTAGTGACAGGACAGGGAACAATCAGCCCCAGCATTTT. Translation gives CASSDRTGNNQPQHF. The full variable domain, its missing parts supplied by reference TRBV19 and TRBJ1-5, is DGGITQSPKYLFRKEGQNVTLSCEQNLNHDAMYWYRQDPGQGLRLIYYSQIVNDFQKGDIAEGYSVSREKKESFPLTVTSAQKNPTAFYLCASSDRTGNNQPQHFGDGTRLSIL.

The chain couples TRBV28 to TRBJ2-1; 8 bases are shared with TRBD1. The CDR3 length is 16 residues. Germline V CDR1 and CDR2: MDHEN, SYDVKM. The V gene end was trimmed by 3 bases and the J gene end by 5 bases; junction bases not matched to a gene: 9. The CDR3 nucleotides read TGTGCCAGCAGTTTTATAGGGGACAGGTTCCACAATGAGCAGTTCTTC. Translation: CASSFIGDRFHNEQFF.

Only a few counts were recorded for this clone. The gene calls are TRBV9 and TRBJ1-1; D may be TRBD1 (6 bases). V lost 4 bases, J lost 1 base, and 8 bases lay in between. Per the germline V gene, CDR1 is SGDLS and CDR2 is YYNGEE. The CDR3 runs to 13 residues. CDR3 in DNA: TGTGCCAGCAGCAAGACAGGGAACACTGAAGCTTTCTTT. This encodes CASSKTGNTEAFF.

The genes are TRBV24-1 and TRBJ2-1, with a weak D call TRBD1 (5 bases). Germline loops: CDR1 KGHDR, CDR2 SFDVKD. Trimming took off 3 bases at V and 8 bases at J, with 10 bases between the two ends. The CDR3 spans 13 residues. The CDR3 reads CATSDMDKDEQFF. In DNA form, the CDR3 reads TGTGCCACCAGTGATATGGACAAAGATGAGCAGTTCTTC.

The V and J genes are TRBV5-4 and TRBJ2-2; a weak D match, TRBD1 (5 bases). The CDR3 contains 17 residues. Germline-derived CDR1 and CDR2 are SGHNT and YYREEE (reference sequence). V shed 2 bases and J shed 5 bases, with 19 bases lying between them. As DNA, the CDR3 is TGTGCCAGCAGCTTAGGGGTTTCCCAGGGTATTACCGGGGAGCTGTTTTTT. It encodes CASSLGVSQGITGELFF.

The sample holds one count of this clone. CDR3 DNA sequence: TGTGCCAGCAGTTTTCAGGGGGATCAGCCCCAGCATTTT. Translating gives CASSFQGDQPQHF. The rearrangement uses TRBV12-3 or TRBV12-4 and TRBJ1-5; the match to TRBD1 covers 7 bases. Losses at the gene ends were 3 bases for V and 5 bases for J; bases not matched to a gene: 1. The CDR3 is 13 residues long.

The V gene is TRBV27, the J gene TRBJ2-7; 8 bases map to TRBD2. In germline, CDR1 is MNHEY, CDR2 SMNVEV (reference sequence). This CDR3 comprises 16 residues. The trim removed 6 bases at V and 3 bases at J, leaving 13 bases unmatched. Here the CDR3 reads CASSPVVGLAGYEQYF. CDR3 in DNA: TGTGCCAGCAGCCCCGTTGTAGGACTAGCCGGCTACGAGCAGTACTTC.

The chain joins TRBV24-1 to TRBJ2-3; 10 nucleotides match TRBD2. Germline V gene sequence: CDR1 KGHDR, CDR2 SFDVKD. After removal of 9 bases from V and 6 bases from J, the junction contained 8 bases not matched to a gene. The CDR3 length is 14 residues. CDR3 sequence reads: CATGTSALGDTQYF. In nucleotides, the CDR3 is TGTGCCACCGGGACTAGCGCCTTAGGGGATACGCAGTATTTT.

The chain recombines TRBV19 with TRBJ1-5, with 7 bases identical to TRBD1. The J segment lost 2 bases and the V segment lost 1 base, leaving 5 bases of the junction unmatched. The CDR3 sequence is 16 residues long. Germline CDR1 reads LNHDA; CDR2 reads SQIVND (reference sequence). The CDR3 region has the DNA TGTGCCAGTAGTATAGGGAGACAGGGCGGCAATCAGCCCCAGCATTTT. Translation gives CASSIGRQGGNQPQHF.

The chain uses TRBV3-1 (or the pseudogene TRBV3-2) and TRBJ2-7; 8 bases match TRBD2. Germline trimming cut 4 bases from V and 0 bases from J; bases unmatched to any gene: 11. In germline, CDR1 is LGHDT, CDR2 YNNKEL (reference sequence). CDR3 length equals 17 residues. The CDR3 region is CASSRNMGLAGSYEQYF. CDR3 DNA: TGTGCCAGCAGCCGCAATATGGGGCTAGCGGGCTCCTACGAGCAGTACTTC.